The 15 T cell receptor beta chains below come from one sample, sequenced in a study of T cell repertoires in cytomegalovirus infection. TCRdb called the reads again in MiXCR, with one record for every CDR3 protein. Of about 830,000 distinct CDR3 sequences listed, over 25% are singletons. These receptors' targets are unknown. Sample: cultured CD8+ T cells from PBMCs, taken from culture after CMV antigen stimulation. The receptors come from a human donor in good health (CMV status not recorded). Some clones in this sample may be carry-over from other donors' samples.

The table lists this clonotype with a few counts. Written as DNA, the CDR3 is TGTGCCAGCAGCTTACGGGGGGCAGGAAACGAGCAGTACTTC. Its translation is CASSLRGAGNEQYF. The chain employs TRBV7-6 and TRBJ2-7; a weak D match, TRBD2 (7 bases). This CDR3 region has 14 residues. Deletions cut 2 bases from V and 5 bases from J, with 13 bases between. Germline V gene sequence: CDR1 SGHVS, CDR2 FNYEAQ.

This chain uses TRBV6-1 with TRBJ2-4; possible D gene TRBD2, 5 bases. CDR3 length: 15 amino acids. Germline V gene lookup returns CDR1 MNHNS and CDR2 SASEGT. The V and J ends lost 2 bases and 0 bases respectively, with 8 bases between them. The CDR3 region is CASSEFGLAKNIQYF. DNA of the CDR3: TGTGCCAGCAGTGAATTCGGACTAGCCAAAAACATTCAGTACTTC.

DNA for the CDR3: TGCAGCGTTACTAGCGGGGGGTACGAGCAGTACTTC. Amino acids: CSVTSGGYEQYF. This chain joins TRBV29-1 and TRBJ2-7, with TRBD2 matching 12 bases. Germline V gives CDR1 SQVTM, CDR2 ANQGSEA. This CDR3 has 12 amino acids. V lost 5 bases to trimming and J lost 4 bases; unmatched junction nucleotides: 0.

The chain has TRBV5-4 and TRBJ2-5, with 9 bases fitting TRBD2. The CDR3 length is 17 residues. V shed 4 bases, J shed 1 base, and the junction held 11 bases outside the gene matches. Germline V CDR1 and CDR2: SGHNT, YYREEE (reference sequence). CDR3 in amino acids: CASSGLAGINFQETQYF. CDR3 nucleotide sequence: TGTGCCAGCAGCGGCCTAGCGGGGATCAATTTCCAAGAGACCCAGTACTTC.

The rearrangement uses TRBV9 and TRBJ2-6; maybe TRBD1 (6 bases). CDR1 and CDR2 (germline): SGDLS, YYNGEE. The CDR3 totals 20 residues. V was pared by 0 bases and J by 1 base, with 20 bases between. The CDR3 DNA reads TGTGCCAGCAGCGTAGCTCCTATGACAGGTTCCGTGTCTGGGGCCAACGTCCTGACTTTC. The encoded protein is CASSVAPMTGSVSGANVLTF.

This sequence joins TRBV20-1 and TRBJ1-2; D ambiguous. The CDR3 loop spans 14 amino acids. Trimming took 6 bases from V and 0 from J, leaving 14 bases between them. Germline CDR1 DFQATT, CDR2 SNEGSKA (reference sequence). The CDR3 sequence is CSANPSGANYGYTF. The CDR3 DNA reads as TGCAGTGCCAACCCCTCGGGTGCTAACTATGGCTACACCTTC.

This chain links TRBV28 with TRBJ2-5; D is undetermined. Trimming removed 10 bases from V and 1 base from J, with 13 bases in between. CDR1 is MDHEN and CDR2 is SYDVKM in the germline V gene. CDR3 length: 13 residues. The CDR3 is CATYSWTQETQYF. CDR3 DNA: TGTGCCACATACAGTTGGACCCAAGAGACCCAGTACTTC.

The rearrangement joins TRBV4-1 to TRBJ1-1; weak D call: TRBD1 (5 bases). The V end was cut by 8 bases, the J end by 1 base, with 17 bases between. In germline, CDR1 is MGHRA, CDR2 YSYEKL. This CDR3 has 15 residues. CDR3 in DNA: TGCGCCAGCGCTATCCGGGGGACCAAGAACACTGAAGCTTTCTTT. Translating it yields CASAIRGTKNTEAFF.

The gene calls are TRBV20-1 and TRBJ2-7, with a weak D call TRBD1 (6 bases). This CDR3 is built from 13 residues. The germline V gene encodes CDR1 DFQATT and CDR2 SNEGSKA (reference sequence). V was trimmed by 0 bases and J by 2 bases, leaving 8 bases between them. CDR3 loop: CSAREGTTYEQYV. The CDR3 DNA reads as TGCAGTGCTAGAGAAGGGACAACCTACGAGCAGTACGTC.

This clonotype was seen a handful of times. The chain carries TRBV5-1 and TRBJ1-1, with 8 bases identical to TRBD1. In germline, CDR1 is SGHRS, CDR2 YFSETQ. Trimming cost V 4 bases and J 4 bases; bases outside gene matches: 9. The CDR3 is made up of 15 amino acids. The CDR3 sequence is CASSQDRAGGTEAFF. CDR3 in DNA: TGCGCCAGCAGCCAGGACAGGGCGGGCGGCACTGAAGCTTTCTTT.

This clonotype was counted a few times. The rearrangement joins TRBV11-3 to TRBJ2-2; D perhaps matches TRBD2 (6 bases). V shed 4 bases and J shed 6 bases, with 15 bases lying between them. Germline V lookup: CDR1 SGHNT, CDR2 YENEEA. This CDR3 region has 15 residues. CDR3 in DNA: TGTGCCAGCAGCTCCCGGTGGGGGGTGGCCGGGGAGCTGTTTTTT. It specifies CASSSRWGVAGELFF.

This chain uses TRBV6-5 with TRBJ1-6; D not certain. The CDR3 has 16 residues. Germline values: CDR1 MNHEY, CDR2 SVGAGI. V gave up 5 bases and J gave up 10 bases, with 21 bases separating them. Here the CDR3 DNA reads TGTGCCAGCAGTCCTAATATTCGAAAAATGGGATCACCCCTCCACTTT. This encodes CASSPNIRKMGSPLHF.

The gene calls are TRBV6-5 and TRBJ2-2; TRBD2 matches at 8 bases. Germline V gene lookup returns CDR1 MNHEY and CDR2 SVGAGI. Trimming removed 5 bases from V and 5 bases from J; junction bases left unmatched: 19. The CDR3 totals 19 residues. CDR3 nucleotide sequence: TGTGCCAGCAGTCCCGAGACTTGGCCTCCGGGGGGGCCGACCGGGGAGCTGTTTTTT. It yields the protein CASSPETWPPGGPTGELFF.

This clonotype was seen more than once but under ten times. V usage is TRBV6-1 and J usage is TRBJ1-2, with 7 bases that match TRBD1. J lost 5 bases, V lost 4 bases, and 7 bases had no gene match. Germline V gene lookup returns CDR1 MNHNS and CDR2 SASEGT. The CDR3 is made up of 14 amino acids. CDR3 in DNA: TGTGCCAGCAGTGGGGACAGACTCATTTATGGCTACACCTTC. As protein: CASSGDRLIYGYTF.

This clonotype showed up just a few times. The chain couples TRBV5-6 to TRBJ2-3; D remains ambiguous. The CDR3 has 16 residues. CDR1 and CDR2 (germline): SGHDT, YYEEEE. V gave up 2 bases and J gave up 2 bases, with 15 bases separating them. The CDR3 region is CASSFRNRRATDTQYF. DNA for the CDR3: TGTGCCAGCAGCTTCAGGAATCGCCGGGCCACAGATACGCAGTATTTT.